This T cell receptor (beta chain) was captured in a study of T-cell reconstitution after alpha-beta-depleted transplantation in children. Using unique molecular identifiers, the investigators prepared the TCRbeta library. MiXCR was run by TCRdb on the PCR reads, yielding one entry per CDR3 protein. The sample shows approximately 400,000 distinct CDR3 sequences, about a tenth of them seen only once. V lost 1 base and J lost 3, with 10 bases in between. The CDR3 is 13 amino acids. From germline, CDR1 is DFQATT and CDR2 SNEGSKA (reference sequence). The chain has TRBV20-1 and TRBJ2-7; perhaps TRBD2 as D (5 bases). The TCR originated in a human donor who donated a stem cell graft to a child with acute myeloid leukemia. The source was PBMCs from the stem cell graft donor, collected from the stem cell graft. This CDR3 reads CSARGPDYYEQYF. CDR3 DNA: TGCAGTGCTAGAGGTCCTGACTACTACGAGCAGTACTTC.